The rows below give T cell receptor beta chains drawn from one sample of a study of blood T cell repertoires in COVID-19. The data were produced by immunoSEQ multiplex PCR, yet TCRdb's version contains in-frame clones alone and is incomplete. The sample shows roughly 40,000 clones, 79% of them seen only once. The sequenced sample consisted of peripheral blood. The receptors shown here come from an elderly woman with acute or convalescent COVID-19. CDR3s include the opening cysteine and the closing phenylalanine or tryptophan. D genes are given only for firm matches. Expanded clones are given a class, and other clones once, few, many or no size at all.

NA | TRBJ2-1 | TRBV7-2 | NA | TGTGCCAGCAGCTTAGCGGGAACTAGTACCTACAATGAGCAGTTCTTC | CASSLAGTSTYNEQFF
NA | TRBJ1-2 | TRBV30 | NA | TGTGCCTGGACCAAACCGGGGGGCGAAAATACTGGCTACACCTTC | CAWTKPGGENTGYTF
few | TRBJ2-7 | TRBV11-2 | NA | TGTGCCAGCAGCTTAGGCGCTCACTACGAGCAGTACTTC | CASSLGAHYEQYF
NA | TRBJ2-1 | TRBV5-1 | TRBD2 | TGCGCCAGCAGCTGGCGGGGACTAGCGGGAGGAAGCTCCTACAATGAGCAGTTCTTC | CASSWRGLAGGSSYNEQFF
NA | TRBJ2-2 | TRBV5-1 | TRBD2 | TGCGCCAGCAGCTGGGCCAGCGGGAGCCGGGAGCTGTTTTTT | CASSWASGSRELFF
NA | TRBJ1-5 | TRBV10-2 | NA | TGCGCCAGCATGGACACGACCCAGCATTTT | CASMDTTQHF
NA | TRBJ2-1 | TRBV10-3 | NA | TGTGCCATCAGAAGCTCGACAGGATCAAACTACAATGAGCAGTTCTTC | CAIRSSTGSNYNEQFF
NA | TRBJ1-6 | TRBV7-2 | TRBD1 | TGTGCCAGCAGCCCCCTGGGACAGCAGAGTTCACCCCTCCACTTT | CASSPLGQQSSPLHF
NA | TRBJ1-2 | TRBV4-1 | NA | TGCGCCAGCAGCCAACGGGACTATGGCTACACCTTC | CASSQRDYGYTF
NA | TRBJ1-2 | TRBV2 | TRBD1 | TGTGCCAGCAGTACAGGGGGCGGGAACTATGGCTACACCTTC | CASSTGGGNYGYTF
NA | TRBJ1-3 | TRBV5-1 | NA | TGCGCCAGCAGCTTGGGAGCTGCCTACTACGGAAACACCATATATTTT | CASSLGAAYYGNTIYF
NA | TRBJ1-2 | TRBV27 | NA | TGTGCCAGCAGTTCCCTACAGGGTATAAACTATGGCTACACCTTC | CASSSLQGINYGYTF
NA | TRBJ2-1 | TRBV7-2 | NA | TGTGCCAGCAGCTCATTAGTTGCAGGGCCGGGGGATGAGCAGTTCTTC | CASSSLVAGPGDEQFF
NA | TRBJ1-2 | TRBV7-2 | TRBD1 | TGTGCCAGCAGCTCCGCAGGGGGGTCTTATGGCTACACCTTC | CASSSAGGSYGYTF
NA | TRBJ2-7 | TRBV30 | NA | TGTGCCTGCCCCCGGGGGGCGACAGGTCAGTACGAGCAGTACTTC | CACPRGATGQYEQYF
once | TRBJ2-7 | TRBV6-5 | TRBD2 | TGTGCCAGCAGTTACTCGAGAGCTAGCGGCTACGAGCAGTACTTC | CASSYSRASGYEQYF
NA | TRBJ1-1 | TRBV6-1 | NA | TGTGCCAGCAGTGAAGGGAGGATGAACACTGAAGCTTTCTTT | CASSEGRMNTEAFF
few | TRBJ1-1 | TRBV4-1 | NA | TGCGCCAGCAGCCAAGATAATATACTATTTGAAGCTTTCTTT | CASSQDNILFEAFF
NA | TRBJ2-7 | TRBV12-3/TRBV12-4 | NA | TGTGCCAGCAGTGCCAACAGCTACGAGCAGTACTTC | CASSANSYEQYF
NA | TRBJ2-3 | TRBV5-1 | NA | TGCGCCAGCAGTTCTCAGGGTGTGGGTACGCAGTATTTT | CASSSQGVGTQYF
NA | TRBJ2-7 | TRBV4-3 | TRBD1 | TGCGCCAGCAGCCAGGACAGGGGGATCTACGAGCAGTACTTC | CASSQDRGIYEQYF
NA | TRBJ2-1 | TRBV11-2 | NA | TGTGCCAGCAGAGGCTCGTCCGGGGGTGAGCAGTTCTTC | CASRGSSGGEQFF
NA | TRBJ2-1 | TRBV10-1 | NA | TGCGCCAGCAGTGTAGAGACAGCCAAGGGAAATGAGCAGTTCTTC | CASSVETAKGNEQFF
NA | TRBJ1-2 | TRBV4-2 | NA | TGTGCCAGCAGCCAAGATGGCAGCCCGGGGTATGGCTACACCTTC | CASSQDGSPGYGYTF
NA | TRBJ2-1 | TRBV11-3 | NA | TGTGCCAGCAGCTTAGTAGAGCGAGAGCAGTTCTTC | CASSLVEREQFF
once | TRBJ2-5 | TRBV7-9 | TRBD2 | TGTGCCAGCAGCTTAGCAGAAGCGGGAGGGACTACCCAGTACTTC | CASSLAEAGGTTQYF
few | TRBJ2-1 | TRBV29-1 | TRBD1 | TGCAGCGTTGACACGAACAGGGGGTACAATGAGCAGTTCTTC | CSVDTNRGYNEQFF
NA | TRBJ2-1 | TRBV28 | NA | TGTGCCAGCACCCCCCAGCGCTACAATGAGCAGTTCTTC | CASTPQRYNEQFF
NA | TRBJ2-3 | TRBV27 | TRBD2 | TGTGCCAGCAGTTTCTTTAGCGGGAGGAGGGCAGATACGCAGTATTTT | CASSFFSGRRADTQYF
NA | TRBJ1-2 | TRBV7-9 | NA | TGTGCCAGCAGCTTACGGGGTAACTATGGCTACACCTTC | CASSLRGNYGYTF
NA | TRBJ1-2 | TRBV18 | TRBD1 | TGTGCCAGCTCACCACAGGGGGCAGTTCGGGATGGCTACACCTTC | CASSPQGAVRDGYTF
NA | TRBJ1-2 | TRBV7-2 | NA | TGTGCCAGCACCAGCCAGGGACTTCGCTATGGCTACACCTTC | CASTSQGLRYGYTF
NA | TRBJ2-7 | TRBV5-1 | NA | TGCGCCAGCAGCGCGGGATCCCACCTATTTCTCGAGCAGTACTTC | CASSAGSHLFLEQYF
once | TRBJ2-1 | TRBV29-1 | TRBD2 | TGCAGCGTAGGGACTAGTCCTTGGTTCTTC | CSVGTSPWFF